The source of this T cell receptor (beta chain) is a study of graft-versus-host responses after intestinal transplantation. Turning to the study itself: All recipients got anti-thymocyte globulin induction, then tacrolimus and steroids for roughly 3 years.

About this clone: Its target is unknown.

Overall study findings and caveats: Early after transplant, HvG declines were associated with peak levels of circulating GvH clones. In recipient marrow, GvH clones were found, and some appeared first in ileum or blood.

V lost 6 bases to trimming and J lost 4 bases; unmatched junction nucleotides: 7. The length of the CDR3 is 15 residues. Germline V gene lookup returns CDR1 SNHLY and CDR2 FYNNEI. Clones were sequenced by immunoSEQ multiplex PCR, and TCRdb holds only the in-frame ones, with some missing. The repertoire holds 25,000 to 30,000 clones, with about 90% as singletons. Specimen: PBMCs, collected around 460 days after intestinal transplantation. The chain carries TRBV2 and TRBJ2-3; 10 nucleotides match TRBD1. The source is a human patient who received an intestinal transplant, so some T cells may come from the graft donor. CDR3 nucleotide sequence: TGTGCCAGCAGAATGGGACAGGGGAAAGCAGATACGCAGTATTTT. As protein: CASRMGQGKADTQYF.